The TCR beta chain under discussion was sequenced for a study of spatial heterogeneity in lung cancer. Study-wide results and limits: Counts that tracked tumor mutation counts were those of expanded intratumoral alpha and beta TCRs.

From the 5' RACE reads, TCRdb called clonotypes with MiXCR, one entry per CDR3 protein. The sample yields 20,000 to 25,000 distinct CDR3 sequences, more than 2.5% seen once. This clonotype was observed many times. What it binds is not known. As for time point: sample taken at primary tumor resection. Sequencing covered unsorted whole RNA taken from tumor, nontumor lung or frozen PBMC. The CDR3 totals 16 residues. V lost 4 bases and J 3 bases, leaving 19 bases between the germline ends. This material consisted of lung tumor tissue, taken at surgery. The chain has TRBV12-3 or TRBV12-4 and TRBJ2-7, with a possible D match to TRBD2 (7 bases). This sequence was found in a male donor with early-stage non-small cell lung cancer. The CDR3 loop reads CASSSAGGGTGYEQYF. The DNA of the CDR3 is TGTGCCAGCAGTTCAGCTGGGGGGGGCACCGGCTACGAGCAGTACTTC.